What follows are 6 T cell receptor beta chains derived from one specimen sequenced in a study of T cell responses to AZD1222 COVID-19 vaccine. Generated by immunoSEQ multiplex PCR, the TCRdb table keeps only in-frame clones and is missing some. The sample gives approximately 190,000 clones, around nine tenths of which show up once; 3.6% is in the top ten. The sample here was peripheral blood, taken 28 days after the second dose of the MenACWY control vaccine. These receptors were obtained from an adult who received the MenACWY meningococcal vaccine as a control.

This clone occurred once. V usage is TRBV27 and J usage is TRBJ2-7, with 8 bases that match TRBD1. The J segment lost 2 bases and the V segment lost 1 base, leaving 7 bases of the junction unmatched. Germline V gene data show CDR1 as MNHEY and CDR2 as SMNVEV (reference sequence). This CDR3 contains 16 residues. CDR3 bases: TGTGCCAGCAGTTTATTGGGAACAGGGGGGCCCTACGAGCAGTACTTC. Translated: CASSLLGTGGPYEQYF.

The gene calls are TRBV19 and TRBJ1-1, with TRBD1 identical over 9 bases. Germline values: CDR1 LNHDA, CDR2 SQIVND (reference sequence). Trimming took 4 bases from V and 4 from J; bases not matched to a gene: 10. This CDR3 comprises 16 residues. The CDR3 nucleotides are TGTGCCAGTAGTACCCCCGGGACAGGGTCGGGCACTGAAGCTTTCTTT. Its translation is CASSTPGTGSGTEAFF.

This clone was seen once. Germline is not matched at one junction end, which may reflect a read error. The chain couples TRBV7-9 to TRBJ2-1; 10 nucleotides align to TRBD1. Germline V gene lookup returns CDR1 SEHNR and CDR2 FQNEAQ (reference sequence). The CDR3 length is 15 residues. CDR3 in amino acids: CATSLGQGVNNEQFF. CDR3 DNA: TGTGCCACCAGCTTAGGACAGGGGGTAAACAATGAGCAGTTCTTC.

The chain carries TRBV28 and TRBJ2-7; D is possibly TRBD1 or TRBD2 (5 bases each). Germline CDR1 reads MDHEN; CDR2 reads SYDVKM. This CDR3 region has 14 residues. The V gene lost 8 bases and the J gene lost 0 bases, with 14 bases spanning the gap. The CDR3 reads CASGSRASSYEQYF. For the CDR3, the DNA is TGTGCCAGCGGGAGCAGGGCCAGCTCCTACGAGCAGTACTTC.

The J gene is TRBJ2-3, the V gene TRBV28, with D tentatively TRBD2 (5 bases). The CDR3 length is 18 residues. The V gene lost 3 bases and the J gene lost 0 bases, with 19 bases spanning the gap. Germline loops: CDR1 MDHEN, CDR2 SYDVKM. The CDR3 loop reads CASSLSGGLDPSTDTQYF. The DNA of the CDR3 is TGTGCCAGCAGTTTGTCCGGAGGCCTGGACCCTAGCACAGATACGCAGTATTTT. Full variable domain (outside the CDR3, taken from reference TRBV28 and TRBJ2-3): DVKVTQSSRYLVKRTGEKVFLECVQDMDHENMFWYRQDPGLGLRLIYFSYDVKMKEKGDIPEGYSVSREKKERFSLILESASTNQTSMYLCASSLSGGLDPSTDTQYFGPGTRLTVL.

The CDR3 here is CASSQKDTRWGNSPLHF. CDR3 coding DNA: TGTGCCAGCAGCCAAAAAGATACTAGGTGGGGCAATTCACCCCTCCACTTT. V is TRBV4-2 and J is TRBJ1-6; D perhaps matches TRBD1 (5 bases). The V end was cut by 2 bases, the J end by 7 bases, with 18 bases between. The CDR3 has 17 amino acids. Germline V lookup: CDR1 LGHNA, CDR2 YNFKEQ.